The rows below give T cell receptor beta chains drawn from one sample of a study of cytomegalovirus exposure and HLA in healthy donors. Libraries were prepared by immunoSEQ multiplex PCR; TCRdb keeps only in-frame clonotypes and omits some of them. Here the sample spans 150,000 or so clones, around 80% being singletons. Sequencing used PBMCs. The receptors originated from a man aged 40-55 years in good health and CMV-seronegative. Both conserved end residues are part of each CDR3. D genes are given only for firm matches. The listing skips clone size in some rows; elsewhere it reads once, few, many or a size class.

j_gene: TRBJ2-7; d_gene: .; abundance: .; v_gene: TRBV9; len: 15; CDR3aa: CASSPLGGSSYEQYF; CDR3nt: TGTGCCAGCAGCCCCCTGGGCGGGTCCAGCTACGAGCAGTACTTC
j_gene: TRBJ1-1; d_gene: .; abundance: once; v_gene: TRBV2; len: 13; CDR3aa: CASSEVANTEAFF; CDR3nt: TGTGCCAGCAGTGAAGTAGCGAACACTGAAGCTTTCTTT
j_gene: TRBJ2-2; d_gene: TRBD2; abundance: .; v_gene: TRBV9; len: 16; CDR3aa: CASSEGTSGRERELFF; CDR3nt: TGTGCCAGCAGCGAGGGGACTAGCGGGAGGGAACGGGAGCTGTTTTTT
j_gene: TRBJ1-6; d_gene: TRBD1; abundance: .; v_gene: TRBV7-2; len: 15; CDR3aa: CASSSRDRGYSPLHF; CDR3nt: TGTGCCAGCAGCTCCCGGGACAGGGGATATTCACCCCTCCACTTT
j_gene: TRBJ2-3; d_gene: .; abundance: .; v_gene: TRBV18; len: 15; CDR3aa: CASSPYQVSTDTQYF; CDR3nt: TGTGCCAGCTCACCATATCAGGTCTCCACAGATACGCAGTATTTT
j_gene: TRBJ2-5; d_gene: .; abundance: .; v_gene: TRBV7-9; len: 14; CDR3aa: CASSPWEIRKTQYF; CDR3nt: TGTGCCAGCAGCCCCTGGGAGATCCGGAAGACCCAGTACTTC
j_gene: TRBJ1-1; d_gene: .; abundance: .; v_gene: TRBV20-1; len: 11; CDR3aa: CRGARNTEAFF; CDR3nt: TGCAGAGGGGCCAGGAACACTGAAGCTTTCTTT
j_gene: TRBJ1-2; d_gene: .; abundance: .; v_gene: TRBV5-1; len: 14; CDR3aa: CASSFEGYNYGYTF; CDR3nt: TGCGCCAGCAGCTTTGAGGGATACAACTATGGCTACACCTTC
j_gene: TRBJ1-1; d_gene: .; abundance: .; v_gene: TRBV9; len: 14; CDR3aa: CVSGVGGPGNEAFF; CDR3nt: TGTGTCAGCGGCGTAGGGGGGCCTGGGAATGAAGCTTTCTTT
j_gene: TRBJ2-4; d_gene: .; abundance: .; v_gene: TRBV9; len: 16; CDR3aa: CASSVHEGFAKNIQYF; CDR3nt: TGTGCCAGCAGCGTTCATGAGGGCTTTGCCAAAAACATTCAGTACTTC
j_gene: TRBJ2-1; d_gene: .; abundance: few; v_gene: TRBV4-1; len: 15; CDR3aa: CASSQAVRSFNEQFF; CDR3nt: TGCGCCAGCAGCCAAGCTGTGCGGTCCTTCAATGAGCAGTTCTTC
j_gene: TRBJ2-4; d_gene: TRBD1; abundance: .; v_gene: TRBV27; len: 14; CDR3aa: CASSRDRVVNSQYF; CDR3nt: TGTGCCAGCAGTCGAGACAGGGTAGTAAACAGTCAGTACTTC
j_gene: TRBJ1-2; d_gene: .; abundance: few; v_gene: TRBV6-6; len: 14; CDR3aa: CASSYSQGNYGYTF; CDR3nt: TGTGCCAGCAGTTACTCCCAGGGGAACTATGGCTACACCTTC
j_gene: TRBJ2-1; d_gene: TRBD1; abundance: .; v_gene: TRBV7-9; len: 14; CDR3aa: CASSSDRGKDEQFF; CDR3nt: TGTGCCAGCAGCTCGGACAGGGGGAAGGATGAGCAGTTCTTC
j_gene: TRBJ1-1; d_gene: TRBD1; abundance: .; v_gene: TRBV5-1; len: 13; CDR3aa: CASSFQGDYEAFF; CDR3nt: TGCGCCAGCAGCTTCCAGGGGGATTATGAAGCTTTCTTT
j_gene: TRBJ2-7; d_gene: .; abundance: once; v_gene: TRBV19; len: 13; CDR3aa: CATRFPGGLEQYF; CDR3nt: TGTGCCACCAGGTTCCCCGGGGGTTTGGAGCAGTACTTC
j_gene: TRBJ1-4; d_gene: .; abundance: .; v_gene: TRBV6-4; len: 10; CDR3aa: CARKSEKLFF; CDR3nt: TGTGCCAGAAAGAGTGAAAAACTGTTTTTT
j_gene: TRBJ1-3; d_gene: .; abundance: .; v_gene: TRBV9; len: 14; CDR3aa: CASSMGARGNTIYF; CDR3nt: TGTGCCTCCTCCATGGGAGCTCGAGGAAACACCATATATTTT
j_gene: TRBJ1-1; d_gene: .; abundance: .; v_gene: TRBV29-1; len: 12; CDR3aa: CSVVTGNTEAFF; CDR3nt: TGCAGCGTTGTAACAGGGAACACTGAAGCTTTCTTT
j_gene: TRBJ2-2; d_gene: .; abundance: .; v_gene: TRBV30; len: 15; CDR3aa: CAWSVGGRNTGELFF; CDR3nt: TGTGCCTGGAGTGTCGGAGGGCGAAACACCGGGGAGCTGTTTTTT
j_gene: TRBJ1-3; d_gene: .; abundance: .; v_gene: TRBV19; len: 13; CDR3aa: CASRHSSGNTIYF; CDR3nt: TGTGCCAGCCGACACAGCTCTGGAAACACCATATATTTT
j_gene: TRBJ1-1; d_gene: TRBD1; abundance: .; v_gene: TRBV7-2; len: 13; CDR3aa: CASSYNRGLEAFF; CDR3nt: TGTGCCAGCAGCTACAACAGGGGATTGGAGGCTTTCTTT
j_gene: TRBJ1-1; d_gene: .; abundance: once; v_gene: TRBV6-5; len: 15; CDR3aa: CASSAWTDLNTEAFF; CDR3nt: TGTGCCAGCAGTGCCTGGACAGACCTGAACACTGAAGCTTTCTTT
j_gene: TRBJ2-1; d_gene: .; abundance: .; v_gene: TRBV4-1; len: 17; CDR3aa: CASSPRESGEVYGEQFF; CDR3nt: TGCGCCAGCAGCCCCCGGGAAAGCGGAGAGGTCTACGGTGAGCAGTTCTTC
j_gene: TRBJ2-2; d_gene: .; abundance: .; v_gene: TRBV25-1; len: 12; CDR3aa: CASSALTGELFF; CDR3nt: TGTGCCAGCAGTGCGTTGACCGGGGAGCTGTTTTTT
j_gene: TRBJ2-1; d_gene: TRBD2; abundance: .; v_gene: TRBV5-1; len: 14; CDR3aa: CASSLEASGRAPFF; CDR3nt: TGCGCCAGCAGCTTGGAGGCTAGCGGGAGGGCTCCGTTCTTC
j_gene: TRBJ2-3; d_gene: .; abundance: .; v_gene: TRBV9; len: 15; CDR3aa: CASSVFSGSTDTQYF; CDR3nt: TGTGCCAGCAGCGTATTTAGCGGAAGCACAGATACGCAGTATTTT
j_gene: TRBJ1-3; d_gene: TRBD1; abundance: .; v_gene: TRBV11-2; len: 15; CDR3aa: CASSFDRGSGNTIYF; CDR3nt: TGTGCCAGCAGCTTCGACAGGGGCTCTGGAAACACCATATATTTT
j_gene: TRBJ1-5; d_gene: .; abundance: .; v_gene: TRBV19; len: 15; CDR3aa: CASSSGGIGNQPQHF; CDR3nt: TGTGCCAGTAGCTCGGGAGGGATAGGCAATCAGCCCCAGCATTTT